Listed below are T cell receptor beta chains from one sample, sequenced in a study of OX40 agonist ivuxolimab in advanced cancers. Measured with immunoSEQ multiplex PCR; TCRdb has only the in-frame clones, and not every one. The table records 70,000 to 80,000 clones, about 90% of them present only once. The sequencing used CD4+ or CD8+ T cells sorted from blood, collected in a trial of the OX40 agonist ivuxolimab. All receptors come from an adult with an advanced solid tumor such as melanoma, head and neck, liver or kidney cancer. The CDR3 runs from the conserved cysteine through the conserved F or W.

v_call,cdr3_aa
TRBV18,CASSYLGTEISGANVLTF
TRBV5-6,CASSLEALLAKNIQYF
TRBV30,CAWSWTAEKLFF
TRBV5-4,CASSLTGSSYNEQFF
TRBV27,CASRPDRLNQPQHF
TRBV7-2,CASSLGATTRRLLNEQYF
TRBV7-6,CASRPSGRVFDNEQFF
TRBV7-2,CASSLGRGSYNEQFF
TRBV27,CASSSPSSGANVLTF
TRBV6-4,CASIYPRQGRYEQYF
TRBV6-5,CASSSYAESYEQYF
TRBV7-6,CASSLGGQGTYEQYF
TRBV19,CASSNGPGAGELFF
TRBV15,CATGRRDRGENEQFF
TRBV5-1,CASSLAIGTDTQYF
TRBV18,CASSPSKGGAETQYF
TRBV9,CASSVGAGVPDTQYF
TRBV4-3,CASSQSTVNTEAFF
TRBV11-2,CASSSGQGNTIYF
TRBV2,CASDRLAGGDTQYF
TRBV11-2,CASSAGLSFTYEQYF
TRBV6-1,CASSNQGLNEQFF